These 28 T cell receptor beta chains share one sample of origin, sequenced in a study of shared T cell receptors in the human thymus (dated by TCRdb to about 2021). Library prep was done by the immunoSEQ multiplex PCR assay. This immuneACCESS table, as held by TCRdb, lists in-frame sequences with V and J called but not all clones. Of the missing ones, under half trace to an unresolved V gene in checked studies; the others have no known cause. This sample lists hundreds of thousands of clones; 70% to 90% were detected once. 0.009% to 0.0095% of the sample is held by the ten biggest clonotypes. These data were also reused for a study on human thymus T cells.

Material for sequencing was thymocytes. These receptors all come from a boy under three years old with a congenital heart defect. Donor details come from another sample of the same person, matched by shared clones.

The rearrangement joins TRBV6-1 to TRBJ1-1; D is ambiguous. With 8 bases removed from V and 4 bases from J, the gap between germline ends came to 11 bases. The CDR3 has 12 amino acids. Germline-derived CDR1 and CDR2 are MNHNS and SASEGT. The CDR3 reads CASAKRGTEAFF. In DNA, the CDR3 is TGTGCCAGCGCTAAGCGTGGCACTGAAGCTTTCTTT.

V and J are TRBV27 and TRBJ2-3, with 11 bases aligning to TRBD2. V lost 5 bases to trimming and J lost 4 bases; unmatched junction nucleotides: 11. Germline CDR1 MNHEY, CDR2 SMNVEV (reference sequence). This CDR3 region has 17 residues. The CDR3: CASSVAGGLYYADTQYF. The CDR3 DNA follows: TGTGCCAGCAGTGTAGCGGGGGGGCTTTATTACGCAGATACGCAGTATTTT.

The chain carries TRBV19 and TRBJ2-7; TRBD2 agrees at 7 bases. The CDR3 loop spans 12 amino acids. Trimming took 6 bases from V and 5 from J; bases not matched to a gene: 4. Germline CDR1 LNHDA, CDR2 SQIVND (reference sequence). The CDR3 reads CASRGGVHEQYF. DNA for the CDR3: TGTGCCAGTAGGGGAGGGGTCCACGAGCAGTACTTC.

This chain links TRBV12-5 with TRBJ1-1; 7 bases are a match to TRBD1. Germline CDR1 is LGHNT and CDR2 is FRNRAP. This CDR3 is built from 15 residues. V dropped 6 bases and J dropped 7; count of bases not matched to a gene: 14. CDR3 region: CASGLAGQAPFEAFF. CDR3 DNA: TGTGCTAGTGGCCTCGCTGGACAGGCGCCTTTTGAAGCTTTCTTT.

The gene calls are TRBV15 and TRBJ2-2; tentative D call: TRBD1 (6 bases). The CDR3 runs 14 residues. Germline CDR1 and CDR2: LNHNV and YYDKDF (reference sequence). The germline V and J ends were trimmed by 3 bases and 3 bases, with 8 bases remaining between them. This chain's CDR3 is CATSSQGYTGELFF. The DNA of the CDR3 is TGTGCCACCAGCAGCCAGGGGTACACCGGGGAGCTGTTTTTT.

The CDR3 DNA reads as TGTGCCTGGAGTCCCTTGCCGCTAGCGGGGGGGGACAATGAGCAGTTCTTC. It codes for CAWSPLPLAGGDNEQFF. The rearrangement joins TRBV30 to TRBJ2-1; 12 bases agree with TRBD2. Germline CDR1 reads GTSNPN; CDR2 reads SVGIG (reference sequence). V trimming: 2 bases; J trimming: 5 bases; junction bases outside the gene matches: 10. The CDR3 totals 17 residues.

The gene calls are TRBV7-2 and TRBJ2-3; 8 nucleotides agree with TRBD2. The CDR3 consists of 16 residues. The V gene end was trimmed by 5 bases and the J gene end by 7 bases; junction bases not matched to a gene: 14. The germline CDR1 and CDR2 sequences are SGHTA and FQGNSA. The CDR3 region has the DNA TGTGCCAGCAGCGTTCTTCCGGCGGGGGGCTTGAATACGCAGTATTTT. Its translation: CASSVLPAGGLNTQYF.

This chain's CDR3 is CASSLRRRPEAFF. CDR3 nucleotides: TGTGCCAGCAGCTTGCGGAGACGCCCTGAAGCTTTCTTT. The J gene is TRBJ1-1, the V gene TRBV13; no clear D. Per germline, CDR1 PRHDT and CDR2 FYEKMQ (reference sequence). Trimming took 3 bases from V and 6 from J, leaving 11 bases between them. The CDR3 runs 13 residues.

The gene calls are TRBV15 and TRBJ2-7, with 11 bases lining up with TRBD2. The CDR3 is 16 residues long. The V gene end was trimmed by 5 bases and the J gene end by 2 bases; junction bases not matched to a gene: 8. Germline V CDR1 and CDR2: LNHNV, YYDKDF (reference sequence). Written as DNA, the CDR3 is TGTGCCACCAGCGGGGAACTAGCGGGAGTAACCTACGAGCAGTACTTC. Amino acids: CATSGELAGVTYEQYF.

The chain has TRBV11-2 and TRBJ2-7, with 8 nucleotides matching TRBD1. J was trimmed by 5 bases and V by 4 bases; bases with no gene match: 7. This CDR3 is 14 amino acids long. The V gene's germline CDR1 is SGHAT and CDR2 FQNNGV. The CDR3 coding sequence is TGTGCCAGCAGCTACGGACAGGGTACCAACGAGCAGTACTTC. Its protein is CASSYGQGTNEQYF.

The chain uses TRBV2 and TRBJ2-5, with D maybe TRBD1 (5 bases). The CDR3 extends over 17 amino acids. V was cut by 1 base and J by 1 base, with 16 bases left in between. Germline CDR1 is SNHLY and CDR2 is FYNNEI. The CDR3 here is CASSEVESGQRQETQYF. In nucleotides, the CDR3 is TGTGCCAGCAGTGAAGTGGAGTCAGGGCAACGCCAAGAGACCCAGTACTTC.

V gene TRBV6-6 combines with J gene TRBJ1-2; 8 bases map to TRBD1. This CDR3 spans 15 amino acids. Germline V lookup: CDR1 MNHNY, CDR2 SVGAGI (reference sequence). The V segment lost 4 bases and the J segment 6 bases; nucleotides outside the gene matches: 10. Here the CDR3 DNA reads TGTGCCAGCAGTTCCTTAAGCAGGACAGGGAATGGCTACACCTTC. Translated, it gives CASSSLSRTGNGYTF.

This chain uses TRBV11-2 with TRBJ2-7; D is undetermined. The V end was cut by 2 bases, the J end by 3 bases, with 8 bases between. Germline assignment: CDR1 SGHAT and CDR2 FQNNGV. The CDR3 covers 13 residues. The CDR3 is CASSLRVFYEQYF. CDR3 sequence (DNA): TGTGCCAGCAGCTTAAGAGTCTTCTACGAGCAGTACTTC.

The V and J genes are TRBV6-5 and TRBJ2-7; tentative D call: TRBD1 (6 bases). The ends were cut back, 6 bases at V and 5 bases at J, with 17 bases in the middle. CDR1 MNHEY and CDR2 SVGAGI come from the germline V gene. The CDR3 has 14 residues. The CDR3 DNA reads TGTGCCAGCAGAAACAGGGAAGAGGACCACGAGCAGTACTTC. Translating it yields CASRNREEDHEQYF.

The V call is TRBV27, the J call TRBJ2-2, with TRBD2 matching 13 bases. Trimming cost V 4 bases and J 4 bases; bases outside gene matches: 3. The CDR3 consists of 16 residues. Germline CDR1 MNHEY, CDR2 SMNVEV (reference sequence). The CDR3 DNA sequence: TGTGCCAGCAGTTCGGGACTAGCGGGAACCACCGGGGAGCTGTTTTTT. As protein: CASSSGLAGTTGELFF.

This chain joins TRBV5-1 and TRBJ2-7; 9 bases are shared with TRBD1. After removal of 5 bases from V and 3 bases from J, the junction contained 6 bases not matched to a gene. CDR1 is SGHRS, CDR2 YFSETQ, per germline. The CDR3 runs to 14 residues. CDR3 protein: CASRMGDRDYEQYF. The CDR3 DNA is TGCGCCAGCAGAATGGGGGACAGGGACTACGAGCAGTACTTC. The full variable domain, completed using reference TRBV5-1 and TRBJ2-7, is KAGVTQTPRYLIKTRGQQVTLSCSPISGHRSVSWYQQTPGQGLQFLFEYFSETQRNKGNFPGRFSGRQFSNSRSEMNVSTLELGDSALYLCASRMGDRDYEQYFGPGTRLTVT.

V and J are TRBV7-2 and TRBJ2-3, with TRBD2 matching over 11 bases. The CDR3 totals 15 residues. V shed 7 bases and J 3 bases; nucleotides not matched to a gene: 6. Germline-derived CDR1 and CDR2 are SGHTA and FQGNSA. CDR3 sequence (DNA): TGTGCCAGCACCCAACTAGCGGGAGTGACAGATACGCAGTATTTT. Its protein is CASTQLAGVTDTQYF.

The rearrangement links TRBV30 to TRBJ2-3, with TRBD2 matching 16 bases. J gave up 0 bases and V 0 bases, and 6 bases lay outside the gene matches. CDR1 GTSNPN and CDR2 SVGIG come from the germline V gene (reference sequence). This CDR3 spans 19 amino acids. CDR3 bases: TGTGCCTGGAGTGTGGGACTAGCGGGAGGGCCGAGGAGCACAGATACGCAGTATTTT. This codes for CAWSVGLAGGPRSTDTQYF. Combining the CDR3 with reference TRBV30 and TRBJ2-3 gives the whole variable domain SQTIHQWPATLVQPVGSPLSLECTVEGTSNPNLYWYRQAAGRGLQLLFYSVGIGQISSEVPQNLSASRPQDRQFILSSKKLLLSDSGFYLCAWSVGLAGGPRSTDTQYFGPGTRLTVL.

The V and J genes are TRBV7-2 and TRBJ2-7, with TRBD2 identical over 10 bases. CDR1 and CDR2 from the germline V gene are SGHTA and FQGNSA. This CDR3 contains 17 residues. The trim removed 5 bases at V and 3 bases at J, leaving 13 bases unmatched. In nucleotides, the CDR3 is TGTGCCAGCAGCCCCATTGAGGTAGCGGGGGGATGCTACGAGCAGTACTTC. It specifies CASSPIEVAGGCYEQYF.

The J gene is TRBJ1-2, the V gene TRBV6-6, with 8 positions matching TRBD1. CDR1 is MNHNY, CDR2 SVGAGI, per germline (reference sequence). Trimming cost V 4 bases and J 7 bases; bases outside gene matches: 11. The CDR3 spans 15 residues. As DNA, the CDR3 is TGTGCCAGCAGTTGGGCGGAACAGGGGGTGCTTGGCTACACCTTC. This translates into CASSWAEQGVLGYTF.

The chain recombines TRBV29-1 with TRBJ2-2; 9 bases line up with TRBD2. This CDR3 has 16 residues. Germline CDR1 reads SQVTM; CDR2 reads ANQGSEA. Trimming cost V 5 bases and J 3 bases; bases outside gene matches: 10. CDR3 region: CSVRPTSGPDTGELFF. For the CDR3, the DNA is TGCAGCGTTCGGCCTACTAGCGGGCCGGACACCGGGGAGCTGTTTTTT.

The chain uses TRBV30 and TRBJ1-6; 7 bases are shared with TRBD1. Germline CDR1 is GTSNPN and CDR2 is SVGIG (reference sequence). With V trimmed by 1 base and J by 8 bases, 8 bases remained unmatched. The CDR3 sequence is 15 residues long. CDR3 nucleotide sequence: TGTGCCTGGAGTGCACCGGGACAGCAGTATTCACCCCTCCACTTT. Translating it yields CAWSAPGQQYSPLHF.

This chain joins TRBV2 and TRBJ2-7; maybe TRBD2 (6 bases). V lost 6 bases and J 0 bases, leaving 15 bases between the germline ends. Germline V gives CDR1 SNHLY, CDR2 FYNNEI. The CDR3 sequence is 15 residues long. The CDR3 bases are TGTGCCAGCAGCTCCGGGACTTACCTCTCCTACGAGCAGTACTTC. It encodes CASSSGTYLSYEQYF.

The chain couples TRBV4-1 to TRBJ2-3, with 8 bases aligning to TRBD1. V was clipped by 3 bases and J by 3 bases; unmatched bases: 5. Germline CDR1 is MGHRA and CDR2 is YSYEKL. The CDR3 is 15 amino acids. This CDR3 reads CASSQDGTGTDTQYF. The CDR3, as DNA: TGCGCCAGCAGCCAGGACGGGACAGGTACAGATACGCAGTATTTT.

This chain connects TRBV19 to TRBJ2-5, with D possibly being TRBD2 (5 bases). The CDR3 runs 16 residues. Looked up from germline, CDR1 is LNHDA and CDR2 is SQIVND (reference sequence). Trimming stripped 10 bases from V and 4 bases from J, with 25 bases between. CDR3 amino acids: CATKYREFCFGETQYF. CDR3 bases: TGTGCCACCAAGTATCGGGAATTTTGTTTCGGAGAGACCCAGTACTTC.

Written as DNA, the CDR3 is TGTGCCTGTACTCCGGGATCTCTAGCGGGAGGGGGGGAGACCCAGTACTTC. Translation: CACTPGSLAGGGETQYF. The V call is TRBV30, the J call TRBJ2-5; 12 bases align to TRBD2. Trimming removed 6 bases from V and 5 bases from J; junction bases left unmatched: 16. Germline V CDR1 and CDR2: GTSNPN, SVGIG (reference sequence). The CDR3 consists of 17 residues.

A single count supports this clone. The chain employs TRBV27 and TRBJ2-7; TRBD2 matches at 7 bases. J gave up 1 base and V 5 bases, and 11 bases lay outside the gene matches. Germline V gene data show CDR1 as MNHEY and CDR2 as SMNVEV (reference sequence). CDR3 length: 16 amino acids. Here the CDR3 reads CASSTNEGGRSYEQYF. The DNA for the CDR3 is TGTGCCAGCAGTACTAACGAGGGAGGGCGATCCTACGAGCAGTACTTC.

The genes are TRBV7-2 and TRBJ2-7; D is uncertain. V gave up 1 base and J gave up 1 base, with 8 bases separating them. Germline V gives CDR1 SGHTA, CDR2 FQGNSA. This CDR3 is built from 14 residues. CDR3 DNA: TGTGCCAGCAGCTTAGTCGGCGGATCCTACGAGCAGTACTTC. Protein product: CASSLVGGSYEQYF.